The clone carrying this T cell receptor (beta chain) has a count of ten or more. No antigen is known for it. The entry originates in a study of T-cell memory formation after mild COVID-19. At the level of the study: TCR clusters were mostly confined to one donor each.

V was pared by 1 base and J by 1 base, with 4 bases of the junction left unmatched. The germline gives CDR1 SGHRS, CDR2 YFSETQ. This CDR3 spans 15 amino acids. TCRdb ran MiXCR on the 5' RACE reads and lists one entry per CDR3 protein. The repertoire holds about 110,000 distinct CDR3 sequences, roughly a sixth seen once, with 5% to 6.5% in the top ten. Whole-study findings and limits: Cross-reactive memory seemingly joined, as some responding clones were found in pre-infection memory. Day 15 to 85 contracting clones showed balanced CD4/CD8; day 15 to 37 expanders favored CD4+. Clones that contracted clustered mainly in CM and EM if CD4+ and in EMRA if CD8+.

The V call is TRBV5-1, the J call TRBJ1-1; 7 nucleotides agree with TRBD1. The sequenced sample was PBMCs or a T cell subset sorted from them (not recorded which). The clonotype originates from a young man who had mild COVID-19 (a few samples of this study predate the infection). Cell type and time point are not known. The CDR3 spells CASSLFGQENTEAFF. The CDR3 DNA sequence: TGCGCCAGCAGCTTGTTTGGACAGGAGAACACTGAAGCTTTCTTT.